These 32 T cell receptor beta chains share one sample of origin, sequenced in a study of T-cell reconstitution after alpha-beta-depleted transplantation in children. Preparation of the TCRbeta library was carried out with unique molecular identifiers. TCRdb re-called the PCR reads with MiXCR, one entry per CDR3 protein. The data contain approximately 200,000 distinct CDR3 sequences, just under 6.5% of them singletons. This sample comprised PBMCs, obtained before TCRalphabeta/CD19-depleted stem cell transplant. These receptors all come from a girl under two years old with combined immunodeficiency, due to receive a stem cell transplant.

This clonotype was counted only a few times. The chain has TRBV19 and TRBJ2-2; maybe TRBD2 (5 bases). Germline lookup yields CDR1 LNHDA and CDR2 SQIVND (reference sequence). V lost 5 bases and J 6 bases, leaving 10 bases between the germline ends. The CDR3 is made up of 13 amino acids. DNA of the CDR3: TGTGCCAGTAGTCATACTAGTTCCGGGGAGCTGTTTTTT. It yields the protein CASSHTSSGELFF.

This clonotype occurred many times. This rearrangement joins TRBV11-2 to TRBJ1-5; D unresolved. With 0 bases removed from V and 6 bases from J, the gap between germline ends came to 9 bases. The length of the CDR3 is 14 residues. The V gene's germline CDR1 is SGHAT and CDR2 FQNNGV. The CDR3 protein is CASSLDVGVQPQHF. CDR3 nucleotide sequence: TGTGCCAGCAGCTTAGATGTAGGAGTTCAGCCCCAGCATTTT. The variable domain in full, with the rest retrieved from reference TRBV11-2 and TRBJ1-5, is EAGVAQSPRYKIIEKRQSVAFWCNPISGHATLYWYQQILGQGPKLLIQFQNNGVVDDSQLPKDRFSAERLKGVDSTLKIQPAKLEDSAVYLCASSLDVGVQPQHFGDGTRLSIL.

This clonotype appeared many times. The chain combines TRBV29-1 with TRBJ2-7, with D possibly called TRBD1 or TRBD2 (5 bases each). The V gene's germline CDR1 is SQVTM and CDR2 ANQGSEA. V gave up 5 bases and J gave up 1 base, with 15 bases separating them. The CDR3 loop spans 14 amino acids. CDR3 sequence (DNA): TGCAGCGTTTTCGGGGCAGGGCCTTCCTACGAGCAGTACTTC. Translated: CSVFGAGPSYEQYF.

The table lists this clonotype with many counts. V and J are TRBV9 and TRBJ2-1, with D possibly called TRBD1 or TRBD2 (6 bases each). Germline loops: CDR1 SGDLS, CDR2 YYNGEE. This CDR3 is built from 15 residues. Trimming left V 4 bases short and J 8 bases short, with 19 bases between. The CDR3 sequence is CASSRGDTQRDEQFF. CDR3 DNA sequence: TGTGCCAGCAGCCGCGGGGACACCCAAAGGGATGAGCAGTTCTTC.

This chain's CDR3 is CSVEDWGWGDEQFF. The CDR3, as DNA: TGCAGCGTTGAAGATTGGGGGTGGGGGGATGAGCAGTTCTTC. The rearrangement uses TRBV29-1 and TRBJ2-1; possibly TRBD2 for D (6 bases). This CDR3 contains 14 residues. The V gene's germline CDR1 is SQVTM and CDR2 ANQGSEA. Trimming removed 0 bases from V and 8 bases from J, with 14 bases in between.

This clonotype was detected many times. This chain joins TRBV5-1 and TRBJ2-1; D is ambiguous. CDR3 length equals 12 residues. Germline V lookup: CDR1 SGHRS, CDR2 YFSETQ. The V gene lost 5 bases and the J gene lost 5 bases, with 8 bases spanning the gap. In nucleotides, the CDR3 is TGCGCCAGCAGTAGCTATGACAATGAGCAGTTCTTC. Translation: CASSSYDNEQFF.

This clonotype showed up many times. This sequence joins TRBV10-2 and TRBJ2-7, with 7 bases that match TRBD2. The length of the CDR3 is 18 residues. Germline trimming cut 0 bases from V and 4 bases from J; bases unmatched to any gene: 15. Germline V lookup: CDR1 WSHSY, CDR2 SAAADI. The CDR3 protein is CASSESTGLGGSLYEQYF. The DNA for the CDR3 is TGCGCCAGCAGTGAGTCGACTGGGTTGGGGGGGTCCCTTTACGAGCAGTACTTC.

This clonotype was seen many times. For the CDR3, the DNA is TGTGCCAGCAGCCAAGGCGCGGGCTCTACCTACGAGCAGTACTTC. This codes for CASSQGAGSTYEQYF. The chain joins TRBV11-2 to TRBJ2-7, with a weak D call TRBD2 (5 bases). Trimming removed 5 bases at V and 2 bases at J, with 16 bases between. In germline, CDR1 is SGHAT, CDR2 FQNNGV. The CDR3 is 15 amino acids. Full variable domain (outside the CDR3, taken from reference TRBV11-2 and TRBJ2-7): EAGVAQSPRYKIIEKRQSVAFWCNPISGHATLYWYQQILGQGPKLLIQFQNNGVVDDSQLPKDRFSAERLKGVDSTLKIQPAKLEDSAVYLCASSQGAGSTYEQYFGPGTRLTVT.

This clonotype was seen a few times. V usage is TRBV4-3 and J usage is TRBJ2-2, with 10 nucleotides matching TRBD2. The V and J ends lost 1 base and 1 base, in that order; junction bases with no gene match: 0. Per the germline V gene, CDR1 is LGHNA and CDR2 is YSLEER. The CDR3 has 16 residues. The CDR3 loop reads CASSQVAGGNTGELFF. The CDR3 DNA is TGCGCCAGCAGCCAAGTAGCGGGAGGGAACACCGGGGAGCTGTTTTTT.

This clonotype has a count of ten or more. The chain is built from TRBV7-9 and TRBJ2-2; 7 bases fit TRBD1. With 8 bases clipped from V and 1 base from J, the junction kept 7 bases outside the gene matches. The germline V gene encodes CDR1 SEHNR and CDR2 FQNEAQ (reference sequence). CDR3 length: 15 residues. CDR3 in DNA: TGTGCCAGCGAAACCGGGACAGAGAACACCGGGGAGCTGTTTTTT. Its translation: CASETGTENTGELFF.

A few counts support this clonotype. This chain connects TRBV27 to TRBJ2-5; TRBD2 aligns across 12 bases. CDR1 is MNHEY, CDR2 SMNVEV, per germline (reference sequence). With V trimmed by 6 bases and J by 5 bases, 10 bases remained unmatched. CDR3 length equals 16 residues. The CDR3 DNA is TGTGCCAGCAGGACTAGCGGGGGTTTGTGGTGGGAGACCCAGTACTTC. Translation: CASRTSGGLWWETQYF.

This clonotype came up a few times. This sequence joins TRBV5-1 and TRBJ2-1, with TRBD2 identical over 9 bases. The ends lost 1 base at V and 10 bases at J; junction bases unmatched: 9. The V gene's germline CDR1 is SGHRS and CDR2 YFSETQ. The CDR3 runs to 15 residues. The DNA for the CDR3 is TGCGCCAGCAGCTTGAGGCTAGCGGGGACCTTCGAGCAGTTCTTC. Translating gives CASSLRLAGTFEQFF.

This clonotype has at least ten counts. The CDR3 DNA follows: TGTGCCAGCAGTTTACAGGGGAGCTCTGGGGCCAACGTCCTGACTTTC. Protein: CASSLQGSSGANVLTF. The chain has TRBV12-3 or TRBV12-4 and TRBJ2-6, with a weak D call TRBD1 (6 bases). The CDR3 length is 16 residues. V shed 2 bases and J shed 0 bases, with 8 bases lying between them.

This clonotype has a count of ten or more. The gene calls are TRBV10-3 and TRBJ2-3; tentatively, D is TRBD1 (6 bases). The V gene lost 2 bases and the J gene lost 2 bases, with 11 bases spanning the gap. The CDR3 is made up of 15 amino acids. Germline CDR1 ENHRY, CDR2 SYGVKD. Here the CDR3 reads CAISEPAGDTDTQYF. CDR3 DNA sequence: TGTGCCATCAGTGAGCCGGCAGGGGACACAGATACGCAGTATTTT.

This clonotype was picked up many times. The DNA of the CDR3 is TGCGCCAGCACCCCCTTTAGAGGACAGGGGGCCTTAGACTATGGCTACACCTTC. Translated: CASTPFRGQGALDYGYTF. The chain is built from TRBV4-3 and TRBJ1-2; 11 bases are a match to TRBD1. The germline V gene has CDR1 LGHNA and CDR2 YSLEER. Losses at the gene ends were 7 bases for V and 3 bases for J; bases not matched to a gene: 16. The CDR3 totals 18 residues.

This chain links TRBV5-1 with TRBJ2-7, with TRBD2 matching over 11 bases. CDR3 length: 18 residues. CDR1 and CDR2 (germline): SGHRS, YFSETQ. The ends lost 0 bases at V and 5 bases at J; junction bases unmatched: 13. The CDR3 protein is CASSLELAGASGEHEQYF. The CDR3 DNA reads as TGCGCCAGCAGCTTGGAACTAGCGGGGGCCTCGGGAGAACACGAGCAGTACTTC.

This clonotype came up many times. The V and J genes are TRBV6-2 or TRBV6-3 and TRBJ2-3, with D possibly being TRBD2 (7 bases). This CDR3 comprises 17 residues. The V gene lost 2 bases and the J gene lost 0 bases, with 15 bases spanning the gap. The germline V gene encodes CDR1 MNHEY and CDR2 SVGEGT. This CDR3 reads CASSYPVGGGSTDTQYF. The CDR3 DNA follows: TGTGCCAGCAGTTACCCCGTGGGCGGGGGCAGCACAGATACGCAGTATTTT.

At least ten counts were recorded for this clonotype. The gene calls are TRBV15 and TRBJ2-1; no clear D. In germline, CDR1 is LNHNV, CDR2 YYDKDF (reference sequence). The CDR3 has 13 amino acids. Between the trimmed V and J ends, which lost 2 bases and 4 bases, there was a span of 6 bases. CDR3: CATSRSTYNEQFF. In DNA form, the CDR3 reads TGTGCCACCAGCAGATCGACATACAATGAGCAGTTCTTC.

In its sample, this clonotype was seen many times. The chain carries TRBV5-4 and TRBJ2-1; D is uncertain. The V gene lost 0 bases and the J gene lost 6 bases, with 7 bases spanning the gap. Germline V lookup: CDR1 SGHNT, CDR2 YYREEE (reference sequence). The CDR3 has 13 residues. The CDR3 bases are TGTGCCAGCAGCTTGGATTACGTCAATGAGCAGTTCTTC. Residues: CASSLDYVNEQFF.

This sequence joins TRBV24-1 and TRBJ2-1; D is ambiguous. Germline-derived CDR1 and CDR2 are KGHDR and SFDVKD. V was clipped by 8 bases and J by 6 bases, with 13 bases between them. This CDR3 comprises 13 residues. The CDR3 here is CATIYLKSNEQFF. In DNA form, the CDR3 reads TGTGCCACCATTTATTTGAAATCCAATGAGCAGTTCTTC.

Many counts were recorded for this clonotype. The chain links TRBV29-1 to TRBJ2-2, with D uncertain. The CDR3 is 13 amino acids. V gave up 3 bases and J gave up 1 base, with 6 bases separating them. CDR1 and CDR2 from the germline V gene are SQVTM and ANQGSEA. CDR3 coding DNA: TGCAGCGTTGAGGCTCTGAACACCGGGGAGCTGTTTTTT. Amino acids: CSVEALNTGELFF.

This clonotype appeared many times. The rearrangement links TRBV30 to TRBJ1-1, with unresolved D. The CDR3 consists of 11 residues. Germline V lookup: CDR1 GTSNPN, CDR2 SVGIG (reference sequence). The V end lost 3 bases, the J end lost 7 bases, and 9 bases lay between the germline ends. The CDR3 nucleotides are TGTGCCTGGAGCCGTCAGGTTGAAGCTTTCTTT. Encoded protein: CAWSRQVEAFF.

There are many counts of this clonotype. The CDR3 here is CASSRGYWWSEAFF. The CDR3 region has the DNA TGTGCCAGCAGTCGCGGCTACTGGTGGAGTGAAGCTTTCTTT. V gene TRBV12-3 or TRBV12-4 combines with J gene TRBJ1-1; D ambiguous. The V gene lost 5 bases and the J gene lost 7 bases, with 17 bases spanning the gap. This CDR3 comprises 14 residues.

The V call is TRBV6-5, the J call TRBJ1-2, with 7 positions matching TRBD1. CDR1 MNHEY and CDR2 SVGAGI come from the germline V gene. V was pared by 3 bases and J by 3 bases, with 7 bases of the junction left unmatched. CDR3 length: 15 residues. CDR3 nucleotides: TGTGCCAGCAGTTATGGACACAGGGGAGACTATGGCTACACCTTC. It specifies CASSYGHRGDYGYTF.

In its sample, this clonotype was seen many times. The V gene is TRBV12-3 or TRBV12-4, the J gene TRBJ2-7; D is ambiguous. This CDR3 is built from 14 residues. V shed 2 bases and J shed 4 bases, with 12 bases lying between them. This chain's CDR3 is CASSLLVSPYEQYF. The CDR3, as DNA: TGTGCCAGCAGTTTATTGGTCAGCCCATACGAGCAGTACTTC.

This clonotype was seen a single time. The chain uses TRBV12-3 or TRBV12-4 and TRBJ1-3; TRBD1 aligns across 10 bases. The CDR3 loop spans 15 amino acids. V shed 5 bases and J 4 bases; nucleotides not matched to a gene: 5. CDR3 nucleotides: TGTGCCAGCAGTCCCGGGACAGGGGAGGGAAACACCATATATTTT. This sequence encodes CASSPGTGEGNTIYF.

Many counts were recorded for this clonotype. V is TRBV12-3 or TRBV12-4 and J is TRBJ2-7; weak D call: TRBD1 (5 bases). The CDR3 totals 13 residues. The V end lost 6 bases, the J end lost 3 bases, and 12 bases lay between the germline ends. The CDR3 spells CASRNGQGYEQYF. The CDR3, as DNA: TGTGCCAGCAGGAATGGGCAGGGCTACGAGCAGTACTTC.

This clonotype was seen many times. V and J are TRBV7-2 and TRBJ2-7; D is ambiguous. The CDR3 totals 15 residues. V was pared by 5 bases and J by 2 bases, with 16 bases between. The germline CDR1 and CDR2 sequences are SGHTA and FQGNSA. This chain's CDR3 is CASSHSLQIPYEQYF. DNA for the CDR3: TGTGCCAGCAGCCATAGCCTACAGATCCCCTACGAGCAGTACTTC. Full variable domain (remainder filled in from reference TRBV7-2 and TRBJ2-7): GAGVSQSPSNKVTEKGKDVELRCDPISGHTALYWYRQSLGQGLEFLIYFQGNSAPDKSGLPSDRFSAERTGGSVSTLTIQRTQQEDSAVYLCASSHSLQIPYEQYFGPGTRLTVT.

The CDR3 is CASSFGSGRHQETQYF. The DNA of the CDR3 is TGTGCCAGCAGCTTCGGTAGCGGGAGGCACCAAGAGACCCAGTACTTC. This chain joins TRBV7-9 and TRBJ2-5; 10 bases are shared with TRBD2. Per the germline V gene, CDR1 is SEHNR and CDR2 is FQNEAQ (reference sequence). Trimming removed 3 bases from V and 0 bases from J; junction bases left unmatched: 4. CDR3 length: 16 amino acids.

This clonotype was counted ten times or more. The CDR3 DNA reads TGTGCCAGCAGCTATAAAAGGGGAGAGAGGGGCTACACCTTC. Translating gives CASSYKRGERGYTF. The chain has TRBV14 and TRBJ1-2, with D possibly TRBD1 on 5 matching bases. This CDR3 region has 14 residues. Germline-derived CDR1 and CDR2 are SGHDN and FVKESK. V lost 5 bases and J 8 bases, leaving 18 bases between the germline ends. Complete variable domain (other parts from reference TRBV14 and TRBJ1-2): EAGVTQFPSHSVIEKGQTVTLRCDPISGHDNLYWYRRVMGKEIKFLLHFVKESKQDESGMPNNRFLAERTGGTYSTLKVQPAELEDSGVYFCASSYKRGERGYTFGSGTRLTVV.

At least ten counts were recorded for this clonotype. This chain links TRBV4-2 with TRBJ2-7; the D gene is possibly TRBD1 (6 bases). The germline CDR1 and CDR2 sequences are LGHNA and YNFKEQ. Deletions cut 4 bases from V and 0 bases from J, with 13 bases between. The CDR3 length is 15 residues. Here the CDR3 reads CASSPPDRSSYEQYF. The CDR3 bases are TGTGCCAGCAGCCCCCCCGACAGGAGCTCCTACGAGCAGTACTTC.

V is TRBV5-1 and J is TRBJ2-6; D is perhaps TRBD2 (6 bases). V shed 3 bases and J shed 2 bases, with 9 bases lying between them. CDR1 SGHRS and CDR2 YFSETQ come from the germline V gene. CDR3 length: 15 residues. The CDR3 region has the DNA TGCGCCAGCAGCTCCCCGGGGGCTGGGGCCAACGTCCTGACTTTC. Its protein is CASSSPGAGANVLTF.